This TCR beta chain was sequenced during a study of technical replicates of blood from a handful of donors. The method was immunoSEQ multiplex PCR; TCRdb's version includes in-frame clones alone and lacks a portion of them. The sample holds 65,000 to 90,000 clones; about 86% are singletons and the top ten take roughly 4.9%. The receptor was derived from a human donor in good health. Some clones in this sample may be carry-over from other donors' samples. Input material: PBMCs.

The CDR3 region is CASSNAKGFQETQYF. CDR3 nucleotides: TGTGCCAGTAGTAACGCCAAGGGGTTTCAAGAGACCCAGTACTTC. This chain joins TRBV19 and TRBJ2-5, with D maybe TRBD1 (5 bases). CDR3 length equals 15 residues. From germline, CDR1 is LNHDA and CDR2 SQIVND (reference sequence). Trimming removed 4 bases at V and 2 bases at J, with 14 bases between.